These T cell receptor beta chains were read from a single sample in a study of shared clonotypes between healthy human individuals. Clones were read by immunoSEQ multiplex PCR, and TCRdb kept only the in-frame ones, dropping some. The sample has about 580,000 clones, more than 95% seen once. The sequencing input was naive CD8+ T cells sorted from blood. These receptors all stem from a man younger than 40 in good health. Each CDR3 is given with its conserved first and last residue. The order of the fields is clone size, J gene, V gene, D gene, CDR3 protein, CDR3 DNA. A D gene is named only where the DNA matches it firmly. Size is stated for part of the rows, as once, few or many counts, or as a class when the clone is expanded.

>NA|TRBJ1-1|TRBV28|TRBD1
CASRDRGPLEAFF
TGTGCCAGCAGGGACAGGGGGCCTCTCGAAGCTTTCTTT
>NA|TRBJ2-3|TRBV29-1|TRBD1
CSVEGDRGTSSTDTQYF
TGCAGCGTTGAGGGCGACAGGGGTACGTCTAGCACAGATACGCAGTATTTT
>NA|TRBJ1-1|TRBV11-2|NA
CASSLPIQTGNTEAFF
TGTGCCAGCAGCCTACCGATTCAAACAGGTAACACTGAAGCTTTCTTT
>NA|TRBJ2-3|TRBV19|TRBD2
CASYLRLAPRDTQYF
TGTGCCAGTTACTTGCGACTAGCGCCTCGGGATACGCAGTATTTT
>NA|TRBJ1-1|TRBV5-4|NA
CASSLAYKTGWTEAFF
TGTGCCAGCAGCTTGGCCTATAAAACAGGGTGGACTGAAGCTTTCTTT
>NA|TRBJ2-1|TRBV7-3|TRBD2
CASSTRGRAYYNEQFF
TGTGCCAGCAGCACCCGAGGGAGGGCGTACTACAATGAGCAGTTCTTC
>NA|TRBJ2-5|TRBV5-4|NA
CASSSLEEKETQYF
TGTGCCAGCAGCAGTCTGGAGGAGAAGGAGACCCAGTACTTC
>once|TRBJ2-7|TRBV6-5|TRBD1
CASSVPGGEQYF
TGTGCCAGCAGTGTACCAGGGGGCGAGCAGTACTTC
>NA|TRBJ1-2|TRBV27|NA
CASSSTAFDGYTF
TGTGCCAGCAGTTCTACAGCGTTTGATGGCTACACCTTC
>NA|TRBJ2-7|TRBV9|NA
CASSVDDSAYSYEQYF
TGTGCCAGCAGCGTAGACGATAGCGCCTACTCCTACGAGCAGTACTTC
>NA|TRBJ2-3|TRBV29-1|NA
CSVRITDTQYF
TGCAGCGTCCGAATCACAGATACGCAGTATTTT
>NA|TRBJ1-1|TRBV9|NA
CASSPAGNTEAFF
TGTGCCAGCAGCCCAGCAGGGAACACTGAAGCTTTCTTT
>NA|TRBJ1-1|TRBV6-5|NA
CASSGGWNTEAFF
TGTGCCAGCAGCGGTGGGTGGAACACTGAAGCTTTCTTT
>NA|TRBJ2-7|TRBV15|NA
CATSRVATQSYEQYF
TGTGCCACCAGCAGAGTCGCTACTCAGTCCTACGAGCAGTACTTC
>NA|TRBJ2-7|TRBV10-3|NA
CATLGDTGYEQYF
TGTGCCACCCTGGGGGACACTGGCTACGAGCAGTACTTC
>NA|TRBJ2-7|TRBV7-9|TRBD1
CASSPGTGHWAYEQYF
TGTGCCAGCAGCCCCGGGACAGGACACTGGGCCTACGAGCAGTACTTC
>NA|TRBJ2-7|TRBV6-1|NA
CASSGLGGSYEQYF
TGTGCCAGCAGTGGGCTCGGAGGCTCCTACGAGCAGTACTTC
>NA|TRBJ1-1|TRBV2|NA
CASRPWGDTNTEAFF
TGTGCCAGCAGGCCATGGGGGGACACCAACACTGAAGCTTTCTTT
>NA|TRBJ2-3|TRBV6-4|NA
CASSDYGGNTQYF
TGTGCCAGCAGTGATTATGGGGGAAATACGCAGTATTTT
>NA|TRBJ2-3|TRBV6-1|NA
CASSDVPGPVQYF
TGTGCCAGCAGTGACGTCCCGGGCCCGGTGCAGTATTTT
>NA|TRBJ1-2|TRBV5-4|TRBD1
CASSFVGQGLVYGYTF
TGTGCCAGCAGCTTTGTCGGACAGGGGTTGGTCTATGGCTACACCTTC
>NA|TRBJ2-7|TRBV7-2|NA
CASSLAMGREQYF
TGTGCCAGCAGCTTAGCGATGGGAAGGGAGCAGTACTTC
>NA|TRBJ1-5|TRBV10-1|NA
CASSESGREGRQPQHF
TGCGCCAGCAGTGAGTCGGGCAGGGAGGGTAGGCAGCCCCAGCATTTT
>NA|TRBJ1-5|TRBV5-4|TRBD1
CASSDSGTGNQPQHF
TGTGCCAGCAGCGACTCCGGGACAGGGAATCAGCCCCAGCATTTT
>once|TRBJ2-3|TRBV7-9|TRBD2
CASSLSGTSEPTDTQYF
TGTGCCAGCAGCTTATCAGGGACTAGCGAACCCACAGATACGCAGTATTTT
>NA|TRBJ2-7|TRBV5-1|TRBD1
CASSLETGGFYEQYF
TGCGCCAGCAGCTTGGAGACAGGGGGCTTTTACGAGCAGTACTTC
>NA|TRBJ2-3|TRBV11-1|TRBD2
CASSHGTSGSTDTQYF
TGTGCCAGCAGCCACGGGACTAGCGGTAGCACAGATACGCAGTATTTT
>NA|TRBJ2-7|TRBV7-6|TRBD2
CASSGLAGVDYEQYF
TGTGCCAGCAGCGGACTAGCGGGAGTAGACTACGAGCAGTACTTC
>once|TRBJ2-5|TRBV18|TRBD2
CASSPPGGGQEETQYF
TGTGCCAGCTCACCACCGGGCGGGGGGCAGGAAGAGACCCAGTACTTC
>NA|TRBJ2-3|TRBV7-9|TRBD2
CASSWTSGTDTQYF
TGTGCCAGCAGCTGGACTAGCGGCACAGATACGCAGTATTTT
>NA|TRBJ2-7|TRBV11-2|NA
CASSLDPLGVQYF
TGTGCCAGCAGCTTAGATCCCCTGGGGGTGCAGTACTTC
>NA|TRBJ1-2|TRBV11-2|TRBD1
CASSSSQGDGYTF
TGTGCCAGCAGCTCGTCACAGGGGGACGGCTACACCTTC
>NA|TRBJ2-3|TRBV27|TRBD2
CASSLQREITDTQYF
TGTGCCAGCAGTTTACAGCGGGAAATAACAGATACGCAGTATTTT
>once|TRBJ2-1|TRBV9|NA
CASSQGPGLATNEQFF
TGTGCCAGCAGCCAAGGACCAGGGCTAGCCACCAATGAGCAGTTCTTC
>NA|TRBJ1-2|TRBV13|TRBD1
CASSSNDRGIFYGYTF
TGTGCCAGCAGCTCAAACGACAGGGGAATTTTCTATGGCTACACCTTC
>NA|TRBJ2-7|TRBV7-8|TRBD1
CASRGQGNYEQYF
TGTGCCAGCCGAGGACAGGGGAACTACGAGCAGTACTTC
>NA|TRBJ1-2|TRBV29-1|NA
CSVVGTYGYTF
TGCAGCGTTGTCGGTACCTATGGCTACACCTTC
>NA|TRBJ2-7|TRBV4-3|TRBD2
CASSDASGRDEQYF
TGCGCCAGCAGCGACGCTAGCGGGAGAGACGAGCAGTACTTC
>NA|TRBJ2-3|TRBV11-2|TRBD2
CASSLRTLAGVSDTQYF
TGTGCCAGCAGCTTAAGAACCCTAGCGGGAGTTTCAGATACGCAGTATTTT
>NA|TRBJ2-3|TRBV2|TRBD2
CASIPLAGGKDTQYF
TGTGCCAGCATCCCCCTAGCGGGAGGGAAAGATACGCAGTATTTT
>NA|TRBJ1-5|TRBV28|NA
CASSPLDPRDSNQPQHF
TGTGCCAGCAGCCCCTTGGACCCGCGGGATAGCAATCAGCCCCAGCATTTT
>once|TRBJ2-3|TRBV7-9|NA
CASSPPSRTDTQYF
TGTGCCAGCAGCCCACCTTCCCGAACAGATACGCAGTATTTT
>NA|TRBJ1-1|TRBV29-1|TRBD1
CSVVQGFNTEAFF
TGCAGCGTCGTACAGGGGTTCAACACTGAAGCTTTCTTT
>NA|TRBJ2-5|TRBV28|NA
CASSWQETQYF
TGTGCCAGCAGTTGGCAAGAGACCCAGTACTTC
>NA|TRBJ2-3|TRBV9|NA
CASAQEYF
TGTGCCAGCGCTCAAGAGTATTTT
>once|TRBJ2-1|TRBV4-2|NA
CASSQVAEGDNEQFF
TGTGCCAGCAGCCAAGTCGCGGAAGGGGACAATGAGCAGTTCTTC
>NA|TRBJ1-2|TRBV5-1|NA
CASKDSNYGYTF
TGCGCCAGCAAGGATTCTAACTATGGCTACACCTTC
>NA|TRBJ2-1|TRBV6-1|NA
CASSVNPGTHWGNNEQFF
TGTGCCAGCAGTGTGAACCCCGGGACACATTGGGGAAACAATGAGCAGTTCTTC
>NA|TRBJ1-2|TRBV10-3|TRBD1
CAISESGGSDYGYTF
TGTGCCATCAGTGAGTCAGGGGGCAGTGACTATGGCTACACCTTC
>NA|TRBJ2-1|TRBV7-8|NA
CASSLGGLKITNEQFF
TGTGCCAGCAGCTTAGGTGGACTTAAAATAACCAATGAGCAGTTCTTC
>NA|TRBJ2-1|TRBV16|TRBD2
CASSQSTGAGNEQFF
TGTGCCAGCAGCCAATCGACGGGAGCGGGAAATGAGCAGTTCTTC
>NA|TRBJ1-5|TRBV19|NA
CASSIWGQPQHF
TGTGCCAGTAGTATATGGGGTCAGCCCCAGCATTTT
>NA|TRBJ2-7|TRBV7-2|NA
CASSLVAPSYEQYF
TGTGCCAGCAGCTTAGTCGCCCCCTCCTACGAGCAGTACTTC
>NA|TRBJ1-2|TRBV28|TRBD1
CASSATGGAVGYTF
TGTGCCAGCAGCGCAACAGGGGGCGCGGTTGGCTACACCTTC
>NA|TRBJ2-1|TRBV4-1|NA
CASSQDLTDNEQFF
TGCGCCAGCAGCCAAGATTTGACAGACAATGAGCAGTTCTTC
>NA|TRBJ2-7|TRBV27|NA
CASSHSRGSYEQYF
TGTGCCAGCAGCCACTCCCGGGGATCTTACGAGCAGTACTTC